The 20 T cell receptor beta chains in this list originate from one sample, sequenced in a study of blood T cells in healthy people across ages. A J-beta primer mix and a sample-barcoded 5' primer were used in a second PCR of roughly 6 to 11 cycles. From the 5' RACE reads, TCRdb called clonotypes with MiXCR, one entry per CDR3 protein. The repertoire has 910,000 or so distinct CDR3 sequences, about 53% of them found once; the top ten carry roughly a fifth. Source material: blood. Receptor source: an older woman in good health.

The chain has TRBV12-3 or TRBV12-4 and TRBJ1-2; no clear D. The CDR3 has 12 amino acids. V was shortened by 5 bases and J by 8 bases, with 12 bases between the two germline ends. CDR3 sequence (DNA): TGTGCCAGCAGTGGTTTCGGTGGAGGCTACACCTTC. Translated: CASSGFGGGYTF.

The CDR3 spells CASSLRTHYNEQYF. CDR3 in DNA: TGTGCCAGCAGCTTACGGACTCACTACAATGAGCAGTACTTC. The rearrangement links TRBV5-6 to TRBJ2-1, with a possible D match to TRBD2 (5 bases). TRBJ2-7 matches the DNA end more closely, so the J call is doubtful. Germline lookup yields CDR1 SGHDT and CDR2 YYEEEE. The length of the CDR3 is 14 residues.

The chain couples TRBV20-1 to TRBJ2-3; no reliable D call. V was shortened by 2 bases and J by 3 bases, with 6 bases between the two germline ends. Germline loops: CDR1 DFQATT, CDR2 SNEGSKA (reference sequence). The length of the CDR3 is 12 residues. Written as DNA, the CDR3 is TGCAGTGCTAGATCCCAGACAGATACGCAGTATTTT. Translation: CSARSQTDTQYF.

The CDR3 sequence is CASSEKLVDTQYF. CDR3 DNA sequence: TGTGCCAGCAGCGAAAAACTAGTAGATACGCAGTATTTT. The rearrangement uses TRBV6-1 and TRBJ2-3; possible D gene TRBD2, 5 bases. The CDR3 spans 13 residues. V dropped 6 bases and J dropped 5 bases, with 12 bases sitting between them. Germline V gene lookup returns CDR1 MNHNS and CDR2 SASEGT.

V and J are TRBV4-2 and TRBJ1-1, with D perhaps TRBD1 (6 bases). The length of the CDR3 is 16 residues. Germline assignment: CDR1 LGHNA and CDR2 YNFKEQ. Trimming shortened V by 1 base and J by 0 bases, and 12 bases separated the two germline ends. CDR3 residues: CASSQGAQGLNTEAFF. As DNA, the CDR3 is TGTGCCAGCAGCCAAGGTGCACAGGGCCTGAACACTGAAGCTTTCTTT.

The rearrangement joins TRBV28 to TRBJ2-3; the D gene is possibly TRBD2 (6 bases). Germline values: CDR1 MDHEN, CDR2 SYDVKM. The CDR3 extends over 17 amino acids. The V end was cut by 5 bases, the J end by 2 bases, with 20 bases between. Here the CDR3 reads CASSQSRSWRDTDTQYF. As DNA, the CDR3 is TGTGCCAGCAGTCAATCCCGTAGCTGGAGGGACACAGATACGCAGTATTTT.

The V and J genes are TRBV2 and TRBJ2-3; D is ambiguous. This CDR3 contains 14 residues. Per germline, CDR1 SNHLY and CDR2 FYNNEI. Trimming pared 4 bases from V and 0 bases from J, leaving 8 bases between. The CDR3 DNA is TGTGCCAGCAGTGGGGCAACGAGCACAGATACGCAGTATTTT. The encoded protein is CASSGATSTDTQYF.

The V and J genes are TRBV12-3 or TRBV12-4 and TRBJ2-2, with unresolved D. The CDR3 contains 12 residues. Between the trimmed V and J ends, which lost 7 bases and 6 bases, there was a span of 9 bases. The CDR3 protein is CASTPRPGELFF. CDR3 DNA sequence: TGTGCCAGCACCCCTCGACCCGGGGAGCTGTTTTTT.

The rearrangement joins TRBV15 to TRBJ1-2; D unclear. Germline values: CDR1 LNHNV, CDR2 YYDKDF (reference sequence). The germline V and J ends were trimmed by 0 bases and 7 bases, with 6 bases remaining between them. This CDR3 is built from 12 residues. CDR3 protein: CATSREPCGYTF. CDR3 DNA: TGTGCCACCAGCAGAGAACCCTGTGGCTACACCTTC. The variable domain in full, completed from reference TRBV15 and TRBJ1-2, reads DAMVIQNPRYQVTQFGKPVTLSCSQTLNHNVMYWYQQKSSQAPKLLFHYYDKDFNNEADTPDNFQSRRPNTSFCFLDIRSPGLGDTAMYLCATSREPCGYTFGSGTRLTVV.

The chain employs TRBV2 and TRBJ2-3; 11 bases match TRBD2. The CDR3 is 16 amino acids. Germline lookup yields CDR1 SNHLY and CDR2 FYNNEI. J lost 2 bases, V lost 6 bases, and 7 bases had no gene match. CDR3 coding DNA: TGTGCCAGCAGCTCCGGGACTAGCGGCGCCACAGATACGCAGTATTTT. Amino acids: CASSSGTSGATDTQYF.

The chain's CDR3 is CASRARGTQYF. In DNA form, the CDR3 reads TGTGCCAGCAGGGCGCGGGGTACGCAGTATTTT. This chain connects TRBV11-2 to TRBJ2-3; D may be TRBD2 (6 bases). CDR3 length equals 11 residues. The V end was cut by 6 bases, the J end by 8 bases, with 9 bases between. Germline CDR1 reads SGHAT; CDR2 reads FQNNGV.

Only a few counts were recorded for this clonotype. The rearrangement links TRBV6-6 to TRBJ2-7; unclear D gene. The CDR3 is made up of 15 amino acids. Germline CDR1 reads MNHNY; CDR2 reads SVGAGI (reference sequence). V shed 2 bases and J shed 2 bases, with 13 bases lying between them. CDR3 region: CASSYGFGTPYEQYF. CDR3 DNA sequence: TGTGCCAGCAGTTACGGATTCGGCACACCCTACGAGCAGTACTTC.

The chain links TRBV9 to TRBJ2-1, with a weak D call TRBD2 (6 bases). The CDR3 covers 14 residues. The germline CDR1 and CDR2 sequences are SGDLS and YYNGEE. Trimming shortened V by 4 bases and J by 9 bases, and 17 bases separated the two germline ends. The CDR3 region is CASSPRLSGGEQFF. The CDR3 DNA is TGTGCCAGCAGCCCCCGTTTATCCGGGGGTGAGCAGTTCTTC.

The chain recombines TRBV18 with TRBJ2-7; the match to TRBD1 covers 9 bases. CDR3 length: 15 amino acids. V was clipped by 0 bases and J by 3 bases; unmatched bases: 3. Germline lookup yields CDR1 KGHSH and CDR2 LQKENI. Here the CDR3 reads CASSPPTGGIYEQYF. CDR3 coding DNA: TGTGCCAGCTCACCACCGACAGGGGGAATCTACGAGCAGTACTTC.

The DNA of the CDR3 is TGTGCCAGCAGAATTTTTGCAGCTGAAAAGACCCAGTACTTC. Its protein product is CASRIFAAEKTQYF. V is TRBV28 and J is TRBJ2-7; D not resolved. The J call could be wrong; TRBJ2-5 is a better fit for the DNA end. The CDR3 spans 14 residues. The germline CDR1 and CDR2 sequences are MDHEN and SYDVKM.

This clonotype was recorded a few times. The chain has TRBV28 and TRBJ2-7; D not certain. V lost 5 bases, J lost 3 bases, and 20 bases lay in between. The CDR3 spans 16 residues. The germline V gene encodes CDR1 MDHEN and CDR2 SYDVKM. CDR3 protein: CASSRPIAHSDYEQYF. In nucleotides, the CDR3 is TGTGCCAGCAGTCGTCCGATAGCTCATTCGGACTACGAGCAGTACTTC. Variable domain in full (rest from reference TRBV28 and TRBJ2-7): DVKVTQSSRYLVKRTGEKVFLECVQDMDHENMFWYRQDPGLGLRLIYFSYDVKMKEKGDIPEGYSVSREKKERFSLILESASTNQTSMYLCASSRPIAHSDYEQYFGPGTRLTVT.

The V call is TRBV20-1, the J call TRBJ2-5, with a weak D call TRBD1 (6 bases). V shed 3 bases and J shed 5 bases, with 16 bases lying between them. The CDR3 consists of 14 residues. Germline-derived CDR1 and CDR2 are DFQATT and SNEGSKA (reference sequence). CDR3: CSARETGLGETQYF. CDR3 DNA: TGCAGTGCTAGGGAAACAGGGCTTGGGGAGACCCAGTACTTC.

This clonotype turned up a few times. The chain is built from TRBV12-3 or TRBV12-4 and TRBJ2-3; D gene uncertain. CDR3 length: 12 amino acids. V was shortened by 10 bases and J by 2 bases, with 10 bases between the two germline ends. This chain's CDR3 is CATGRTTDTQYF. CDR3 DNA sequence: TGTGCCACCGGACGGACCACAGATACGCAGTATTTT.

As DNA, the CDR3 is TGCGCCAGCAGGCCTTTGCAGTTCGGTCCTGAGTTCTTC. Residues: CASRPLQFGPEFF. The chain joins TRBV10-2 to TRBJ2-1, with no clear D. Germline V lookup: CDR1 WSHSY, CDR2 SAAADI. This CDR3 is 13 amino acids long. The V end was cut by 6 bases, the J end by 14 bases, with 20 bases between.

In its sample, this clonotype was seen once. The chain combines TRBV20-1 with TRBJ1-4, with 8 bases matching TRBD1. The ends lost 5 bases at V and 7 bases at J; junction bases unmatched: 6. Germline V CDR1 and CDR2: DFQATT, SNEGSKA (reference sequence). The CDR3 is 13 amino acids. CDR3 region: CSAYDRGSEKLFF. CDR3 coding DNA: TGCAGTGCTTACGACAGGGGTTCTGAAAAACTGTTTTTT.